This T cell receptor (beta chain) came from a study of beta chain features in type 1 diabetes (dated by TCRdb to 2016 to 2019). Background for the entire study: Mean age, gender distribution, total cell number and subset yield were not different between patients and healthy donors. Regulatory and stem cell-like memory subsets were obtained from only 8 patients and roughly 8 healthy donors, while naive and central memory subsets were obtained from all 30 or so donors. A total of 90 million to 130 million sorted cells were examined across all samples, and a strong correlation was observed between cell number per subset and RNA yield. The study compared TCRB repertoires of sorted circulating CD4+ T cell subsets between recently diagnosed type 1 diabetes patients and matched healthy donors. What the authors observed across the whole study: Because small numbers of individuals were included in the HLA sub-analyses, any influence of HLA type on TCRB rearrangement was left unresolved. Because cDNA was sequenced instead of genomic DNA, activated cells with high expression could be over-represented, although the groups did not differ in activation or CD3 levels. Shorter templates might be favored by PCR, yet because patient and control samples were amplified and corrected together, any such skew would affect both groups equally. Fewer insertions and more nucleotide deletions at VDJ recombination sites were observed in patients with type 1 diabetes, implying thymic rearrangement abnormalities. Naive, central memory and regulatory TCRB repertoires appeared more similar among patients than among healthy donors. A moderate but significant shortening of TCRB CDR3 length was observed in type 1 diabetes patients in all four CD4+ subsets.

From each donor, a single peripheral blood sample of about 116 mL on average was drawn into heparinised tubes. A BD FACSAria II was used to sort naive, central memory, regulatory and stem cell-like memory CD4+ T cells with a panel that included CD45RO, CCR7, CD25, CD127, CD95 and CD27. Every sorted population had a purity above 95%. PBMCs were separated immediately by Lymphoprep density gradient centrifugation and were stained directly, without being cultured. To minimize batch effects, samples were stained and sorted in pairs, one healthy donor with one patient per experiment. The High Capacity cDNA Reverse Transcription Kit was used to reverse transcribe all of the isolated RNA, meaning that expressed TCRB transcripts were what got sequenced. Deep immunoSEQ sequencing was applied to naive, central memory and regulatory T cell samples, giving an average of about 3.7 million total reads per sample. Sorted cells were lysed in RLT buffer and RNA was extracted with DNase-treated RNeasy Micro or Mini kits, depending on cell number. To prevent cross-contamination, every cell subset was processed on its own, while patient and healthy donor samples were processed together. Using the immunoSEQ multiplex PCR, TCRB sequences were amplified from cDNA into 87-bp fragments spanning the CDR3 region. Sequencing of the amplicons was performed on the Illumina HiSeq platform. The authors' pipeline ran thus. PCR bias was corrected computationally using synthetic template baselines, and reads within Hamming distance 2 were collapsed, with unmergeable singletons discarded. Reads were aligned against IMGT so that V, D and J genes, CDR3 length and insertions or deletions at six rearrangement sites could be assigned. Within each subset, clonotype counts were normalized to the number of sorted cells before true diversity and Gini coefficients were calculated with the tcR R package. The overlap coefficient, calculated on TCRB nucleotide sequences, was used to quantify repertoire sharing. As a proxy for the pre-selection repertoire, out-of-frame TCRB sequences from naive cells were analyzed. Entries here come from immuneACCESS through TCRdb and include only in-frame sequences with V and J called. Some clones fail to appear in such tables; in the studies checked, an unresolved V gene covers under half of the shortfall, and the cause of the remainder is unknown. Clone size and the V and J calls come from that table; the DNA yielded D and trimming. The table for this sample lists roughly 230,000 clones; over 7.5% of them were counted only once. The ten largest account for approximately 0.035% of the sample.

In this sample, this clone turned up a few times. Its recognized antigen is unknown. The sample holds no much larger clone one base away, and base qualities are not on file. Reading from cysteine to phenylalanine, the CDR3 counts 15 amino acids. Here the CDR3 DNA is all that survives: 45 bases in frame from base 1. For CDR1 and CDR2, the germline V gene lists MNHEY and SVGAGI. Between the V and J ends, shortened by 5 bases and 2 bases respectively, the junction contains 16 bases. This chain joins TRBV6-5 to TRBJ2-7, and possibly TRBD2, on 6 matching bases. The sample comprised naive CD4+ T cells from blood. In the paper's terms, the cell subset or site label means: true naive CD4+ T cells. This TCR was recovered from a woman aged 18-29 years in good health. The CDR3 reads CASSPLRAGTYEQYF. The sequenced DNA: TGTGCCAGCAGTCCCCTCCGGGCGGGAACCTACGAGCAGTACTTC.